The subject of this entry is one T cell receptor (beta chain). No antigen is known for it. The data belong to a study of CD8+CD57+ T cells in acquired aplastic anemia. Study-wide context: Mean DNA quantity obtained from sorted CD4+ and CD8+ cells was around 2.9 ug.

Genomic DNA, the template, was used for profiling of the TCR beta VDJ and CDR3. TCRdb re-called the reads with MiXCR, one entry per CDR3 protein. The data hold approximately 170,000 distinct CDR3 sequences, with around 47% observed a single time. This CDR3 is built from 13 residues. Trimming cost V 2 bases and J 5 bases, with 9 bases left between them. CDR1 is ENHRY, CDR2 SYGVKD, per germline. The study's findings and limits: Patients shared approximately 30 CD8+ CDR3 sequences with controls. Statistical testing detected no significant gap in CD8+ Simpson's diversity between patients and controls.

Patients included in sequencing had previously demonstrated CD8+CD57+ cell expansion by flow cytometry. There were no patients without severe acquired aplastic anemia. The sample was sorted CD4+, CD8+, or CD8+CD57+ T cells (not recorded which) from PBMCs. The chain links TRBV10-3 to TRBJ2-5, with D perhaps TRBD1 (5 bases). This receptor was taken from a human donor with aplastic anemia. The CDR3 coding sequence is TGTGCCATCAGTGAGGGGGCGCGGGAGACCCAGTACTTC. Translated, it gives CAISEGARETQYF.